The 31 T cell receptor beta chains below were found in one sample sequenced in a study of blood T cells in healthy people across ages. For the second PCR, which ran for 7 to 11 cycles, a sample-barcoded 5' primer and a J-beta primer mix were used. TCRdb used MiXCR to reprocess the 5' RACE reads, holding one entry per CDR3 protein. The sample records about 1,500,000 distinct CDR3 sequences, 42% being singletons. Material: blood. These receptors were taken from a woman in her late teens or twenties in good health.

The rearrangement joins TRBV7-8 to TRBJ2-7, with 7 bases fitting TRBD1. Germline trimming cut 5 bases from V and 1 base from J; bases unmatched to any gene: 8. This CDR3 region has 15 residues. Germline CDR1 and CDR2: SGHVS and FQNEAQ. CDR3 bases: TGTGCCAGCAGCAGGAGCCGGGACAGATCCTACGAGCAGTACTTC. Encoded protein: CASSRSRDRSYEQYF.

A few counts support this clonotype. V is TRBV24-1 and J is TRBJ2-1, with TRBD2 matching over 10 bases. This CDR3 comprises 15 residues. V trimming: 2 bases; J trimming: 7 bases; junction bases outside the gene matches: 4. Germline CDR1 and CDR2: KGHDR and SFDVKD. CDR3 nucleotide sequence: TGTGCCACCAGTGATTCCGCTAGCGGGGGTAATGAGCAGTTCTTC. This codes for CATSDSASGGNEQFF.

The chain carries TRBV4-1 and TRBJ2-3; D remains unclear. In germline, CDR1 is MGHRA, CDR2 YSYEKL. Deletions cut 0 bases from V and 9 bases from J, with 13 bases between. This CDR3 has 14 residues. This CDR3 is CASSQESLLGTQYF. CDR3 in DNA: TGCGCCAGCAGCCAAGAGTCCCTCTTGGGGACGCAGTATTTT.

V usage is TRBV20-1 and J usage is TRBJ1-2, with D tentatively TRBD1 (5 bases). The germline V and J ends were trimmed by 5 bases and 4 bases, with 11 bases remaining between them. The CDR3 is made up of 12 amino acids. The germline gives CDR1 DFQATT, CDR2 SNEGSKA (reference sequence). The DNA for the CDR3 is TGCAGTGCTGGCGGGGGGTCCTATGGCTACACCTTC. Translating it yields CSAGGGSYGYTF.

As concerns this clonotype: It differs at one base from a far larger clone, so likely a read error. The chain employs TRBV12-3 or TRBV12-4 and TRBJ2-1; D is undetermined. The CDR3 covers 12 residues. Trimming shortened V by 6 bases and J by 7 bases, and 10 bases separated the two germline ends. The CDR3 DNA reads as TGTGCCAGCAGGCCGACTGGAAATGAGCAGTTCTTC. It encodes CASRPTGNEQFF.

The genes are TRBV18 and TRBJ2-5, with 7 bases matching TRBD2. This CDR3 has 18 amino acids. Germline V gives CDR1 KGHSH, CDR2 LQKENI. V was pared by 1 base and J by 0 bases, with 11 bases of the junction left unmatched. The CDR3 sequence is CASSPQLRLAAYQETQYF. CDR3 DNA: TGTGCCAGCTCACCACAACTTAGACTAGCAGCTTACCAAGAGACCCAGTACTTC.

This clonotype was seen a few times. This CDR3 is CASSEPGGGTDTQYF. CDR3 in DNA: TGTGCCAGCAGTGAGCCAGGGGGGGGCACAGATACGCAGTATTTT. The chain carries TRBV6-1 and TRBJ2-3, with D perhaps given as TRBD1 or TRBD2 (7 bases each). Deletions cut 3 bases from V and 1 base from J, with 11 bases between. The CDR3 sequence is 15 residues long. Germline CDR1 and CDR2: MNHNS and SASEGT.

The chain has TRBV27 and TRBJ1-5, with TRBD1 matching over 7 bases. The CDR3 sequence is 16 residues long. Germline V gene lookup returns CDR1 MNHEY and CDR2 SMNVEV (reference sequence). The V and J ends lost 5 bases and 0 bases, in that order; junction bases with no gene match: 7. The CDR3 loop reads CASSQTGWFSNQPQHF. CDR3 sequence (DNA): TGTGCCAGCAGTCAGACAGGGTGGTTTAGCAATCAGCCCCAGCATTTT.

V and J are TRBV28 and TRBJ1-5; D is unresolved. Trimming took off 2 bases at V and 3 bases at J, with 8 bases between the two ends. Germline-derived CDR1 and CDR2 are MDHEN and SYDVKM. CDR3 length equals 14 residues. CDR3 bases: TGTGCCAGCAGTTTAGGGAAGACCAATCAGCCCCAGCATTTT. It is translated as CASSLGKTNQPQHF.

In this sample, this clonotype turned up many times. The rearrangement uses TRBV20-1 and TRBJ2-7; D tentatively fits TRBD1 or TRBD2 (5 bases each). CDR3 length equals 15 residues. Germline V CDR1 and CDR2: DFQATT, SNEGSKA (reference sequence). V was cut by 5 bases and J by 3 bases, with 20 bases left in between. This CDR3 is CSAFYPRDGHYEQYF. The CDR3 DNA is TGCAGTGCTTTCTATCCCCGGGACGGCCACTACGAGCAGTACTTC.

As DNA, the CDR3 is TGTGCCAGCAGCTTAGCGGGACTCGTATACGAGCAGTACTTC. This sequence encodes CASSLAGLVYEQYF. This rearrangement joins TRBV7-8 to TRBJ2-7, with D tentatively TRBD2 (6 bases). V shed 0 bases and J shed 4 bases, with 10 bases lying between them. This CDR3 spans 14 amino acids. Germline CDR1 and CDR2: SGHVS and FQNEAQ.

Points on this clonotype: The germline gene is not matched at one end of the junction; a read error may be the cause. The chain couples TRBV5-1 to TRBJ1-2, with D unresolved. Germline assignment: CDR1 SGHRS and CDR2 YFSETQ. The CDR3 loop spans 15 amino acids. The CDR3 region has the DNA TGCGCCAGCAGCTTGGAGGGCAGAACTAACTATGACTACACCTTC. Protein sequence: CASSLEGRTNYDYTF.

The chain is built from TRBV20-1 and TRBJ1-2, with 9 bases lining up with TRBD1. V shed 6 bases, J shed 4 bases, and the junction held 3 bases outside the gene matches. Germline V gene lookup returns CDR1 DFQATT and CDR2 SNEGSKA (reference sequence). The CDR3 totals 12 residues. DNA of the CDR3: TGCAGTGCCCGGACAGGGGTCTATGGCTACACCTTC. Its protein is CSARTGVYGYTF.

The chain has TRBV6-1 and TRBJ2-6; 10 bases map to TRBD1. The germline V gene encodes CDR1 MNHNS and CDR2 SASEGT. Unmatched junction bases numbered 8, after V lost 7 bases and J lost 2 bases. The CDR3 loop spans 17 amino acids. This chain's CDR3 is CASTFRQGATGANVLTF. As DNA, the CDR3 is TGTGCCAGCACCTTCAGACAGGGGGCTACTGGGGCCAACGTCCTGACTTTC.

The chain recombines TRBV6-1 with TRBJ2-7, with TRBD1 identical over 7 bases. Germline trimming cut 5 bases from V and 0 bases from J; bases unmatched to any gene: 7. The CDR3 has 15 amino acids. Germline V gene data show CDR1 as MNHNS and CDR2 as SASEGT. This chain's CDR3 is CASSKQGPSSYEQYF. Written as DNA, the CDR3 is TGTGCCAGCAGTAAACAGGGGCCGAGCTCCTACGAGCAGTACTTC.

The genes are TRBV27 and TRBJ2-1, with 7 bases fitting TRBD2. The CDR3 has 17 residues. Germline lookup yields CDR1 MNHEY and CDR2 SMNVEV (reference sequence). Germline trimming cut 5 bases from V and 7 bases from J; bases unmatched to any gene: 17. The CDR3 bases are TGTGCCAGCAGTCGCCCATACAGGCGGGAGAAAGGAAATGAGCAGTTCTTC. It encodes CASSRPYRREKGNEQFF.

The gene calls are TRBV12-3 or TRBV12-4 and TRBJ2-1; 7 nucleotides match TRBD1. This CDR3 comprises 15 residues. Unmatched junction bases numbered 9, after V lost 6 bases and J lost 4 bases. The CDR3 sequence: CASSPDRALYNEQFF. CDR3 nucleotides: TGTGCCAGCAGCCCCGACAGGGCCCTATACAATGAGCAGTTCTTC.

CDR3 coding DNA: TGCGCCAGCAGCCCATTGGCTCGAAGGTCGGAAGTCTCCTACAATGAGCAGTTCTTC. It is translated as CASSPLARRSEVSYNEQFF. This sequence joins TRBV4-1 and TRBJ2-1; no clear D gene. The CDR3 contains 19 residues. Germline V lookup: CDR1 MGHRA, CDR2 YSYEKL. V shed 4 bases and J shed 0 bases, with 22 bases lying between them.

The chain recombines TRBV4-1 with TRBJ1-1; D may be TRBD1 (6 bases). V lost 1 base, J lost 1 base, and 25 bases lay in between. The germline V gene has CDR1 MGHRA and CDR2 YSYEKL. The CDR3 has 20 amino acids. CDR3 amino acids: CASSQGWVFLVRGGNTEAFF. Here the CDR3 DNA reads TGCGCCAGCAGCCAAGGGTGGGTCTTTTTAGTCCGAGGGGGGAACACTGAAGCTTTCTTT.

Concerning this clonotype: One end of the junction does not line up with germline, which may come from a read error. The chain links TRBV7-2 to TRBJ2-3; D is unresolved. The CDR3 extends over 13 amino acids. Germline-derived CDR1 and CDR2 are SGHTA and FQGNSA. The CDR3 loop reads CARSLAYSDTQYF. CDR3 sequence (DNA): TGTGCCCGCAGCTTAGCCTACTCGGATACGCAGTATTTT. The whole variable domain, remainder taken from reference TRBV7-2 and TRBJ2-3, is GAGVSQSPSNKVTEKGKDVELRCDPISGHTALYWYRQSLGQGLEFLIYFQGNSAPDKSGLPSDRFSAERTGGSVSTLTIQRTQQEDSAVYLCARSLAYSDTQYFGPGTRLTVL.

The V gene is TRBV5-1, the J gene TRBJ2-2; weak D call: TRBD2 (6 bases). Germline CDR1 and CDR2: SGHRS and YFSETQ. Trimming took 4 bases from V and 3 from J, leaving 16 bases between them. The CDR3 is made up of 16 amino acids. CDR3: CASSGLTSGDTGELFF. The CDR3 DNA sequence: TGCGCCAGCAGCGGTTTGACTAGTGGGGACACCGGGGAGCTGTTTTTT.

The chain has TRBV10-3 and TRBJ2-3; D not certain. CDR3 length: 14 amino acids. V was clipped by 3 bases and J by 5 bases, with 12 bases between them. CDR1 is ENHRY and CDR2 is SYGVKD in the germline V gene. CDR3 loop: CAISEGQALDTQYF. The DNA for the CDR3 is TGTGCCATCAGTGAAGGTCAGGCGTTAGATACGCAGTATTTT.

This clonotype was seen more than once but under ten times. The chain carries TRBV7-2 and TRBJ2-5; D is tentatively TRBD1 or TRBD2 (6 bases each). There are 14 residues in the CDR3. V lost 1 base and J lost 5, with 11 bases in between. Germline V gives CDR1 SGHTA, CDR2 FQGNSA. The CDR3 spells CASSLGGAWETQYF. The CDR3 DNA reads as TGTGCCAGCAGCTTAGGGGGGGCCTGGGAGACCCAGTACTTC.

This clonotype was observed at least ten times. This chain connects TRBV29-1 to TRBJ1-2; the D gene is possibly TRBD1 (5 bases). Per the germline V gene, CDR1 is SQVTM and CDR2 is ANQGSEA. The V end lost 7 bases, the J end lost 4 bases, and 16 bases lay between the germline ends. This CDR3 contains 13 residues. The CDR3: CSAPWGTGYGYTF. DNA of the CDR3: TGCAGCGCTCCTTGGGGGACCGGCTATGGCTACACCTTC.

V and J are TRBV6-6 and TRBJ1-2, with D unresolved. Looked up from germline, CDR1 is MNHNY and CDR2 is SVGAGI (reference sequence). This CDR3 is built from 13 residues. V lost 3 bases and J lost 8, with 13 bases in between. The CDR3 nucleotides read TGTGCCAGCAGTTATCTGCAGTCTATCGGCTACACCTTC. Residues: CASSYLQSIGYTF.

This sequence joins TRBV12-3 or TRBV12-4 and TRBJ1-5; 11 nucleotides match TRBD1. The CDR3 consists of 18 residues. J lost 2 bases, V lost 3 bases, and 9 bases had no gene match. In DNA, the CDR3 is TGTGCCAGCAGTTTGATGGGGACAGGGGGTTTAGGCAATCAGCCCCAGCATTTT. It encodes CASSLMGTGGLGNQPQHF.

A note on this clonotype: A single base separates this from a much larger clone, so it may be a read error. This likely comes from a read error, as the CDR3 has no conserved phenylalanine or tryptophan at its end. The gene calls are TRBV29-1 and TRBJ2-5, with D maybe TRBD1 (5 bases). The germline gives CDR1 SQVTM, CDR2 ANQGSEA. There are 13 residues in the CDR3. V lost 3 bases to trimming and J lost 5 bases, with 13 bases between them. This chain's CDR3 is CSVEGSKGETQYY. DNA of the CDR3: TGCAGCGTTGAGGGGTCGAAGGGGGAGACCCAGTACTAC.

This clonotype was detected only a few times. This chain uses TRBV12-5 with TRBJ1-1, with D unresolved. This CDR3 comprises 13 residues. V was clipped by 5 bases and J by 1 base, with 8 bases between them. Germline CDR1 and CDR2: LGHNT and FRNRAP. The CDR3 DNA sequence: TGTGCTAGTGGTCTCGCAGAGAACACTGAAGCTTTCTTT. Amino acids: CASGLAENTEAFF.

This chain uses TRBV2 with TRBJ2-5; tentatively, D is TRBD2 (5 bases). This CDR3 is 16 amino acids long. Germline assignment: CDR1 SNHLY and CDR2 FYNNEI. V shed 5 bases and J shed 1 base, with 17 bases lying between them. CDR3 nucleotide sequence: TGTGCCAGCAGTCCCGGTTTTGGCGGAGGCCAAGAGACCCAGTACTTC. Translating gives CASSPGFGGGQETQYF.

This clonotype was recorded only once. The chain couples TRBV7-8 to TRBJ2-6; D is perhaps TRBD1 or TRBD2 (5 bases each). V lost 5 bases and J 2 bases, leaving 16 bases between the germline ends. The CDR3 has 17 residues. The germline V gene has CDR1 SGHVS and CDR2 FQNEAQ. This CDR3 is CASSPALGAAGANVLTF. The CDR3 nucleotides read TGTGCCAGCAGCCCAGCACTCGGGGCAGCTGGGGCCAACGTCCTGACTTTC.

The sample holds a few counts of this clonotype. CDR3 region: CSASGGYYNEQFF. DNA for the CDR3: TGCAGTGCTAGTGGCGGATACTACAATGAGCAGTTCTTC. The rearrangement links TRBV20-1 to TRBJ2-1; no reliable D call. The CDR3 covers 13 residues. Germline V gene lookup returns CDR1 DFQATT and CDR2 SNEGSKA (reference sequence). Trimming took off 3 bases at V and 3 bases at J, with 9 bases between the two ends.